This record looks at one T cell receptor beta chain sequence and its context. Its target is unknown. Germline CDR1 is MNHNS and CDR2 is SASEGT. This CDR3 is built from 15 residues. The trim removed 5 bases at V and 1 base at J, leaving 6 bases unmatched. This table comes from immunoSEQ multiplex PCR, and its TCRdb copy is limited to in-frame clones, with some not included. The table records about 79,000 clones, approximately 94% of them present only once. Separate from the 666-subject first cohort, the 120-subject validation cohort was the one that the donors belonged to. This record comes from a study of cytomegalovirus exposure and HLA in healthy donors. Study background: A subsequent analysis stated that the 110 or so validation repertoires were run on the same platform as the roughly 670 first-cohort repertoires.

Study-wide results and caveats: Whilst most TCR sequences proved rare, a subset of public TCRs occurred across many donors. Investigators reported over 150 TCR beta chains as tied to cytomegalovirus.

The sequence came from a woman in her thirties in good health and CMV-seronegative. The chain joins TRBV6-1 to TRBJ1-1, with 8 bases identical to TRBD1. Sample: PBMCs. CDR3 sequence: CASSIVGQENTEAFF. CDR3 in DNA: TGTGCCAGCAGTATAGTGGGACAGGAGAACACTGAAGCTTTCTTT.